This T cell receptor beta chain was sequenced during a study of cytomegalovirus exposure and HLA in healthy donors. Study information: A prior study identified just under 120 million unique TCR beta sequences from around 180 million T cells.

In the case of this clone: The antigen is undetermined.

General study findings and limits: Indistinguishable V segments, including TRBV6-2 and TRBV6-3, were excluded. A later analysis by the authors found several of the most significant clusters apparently linked to common viral pathogens.

The CDR3 loop spans 12 amino acids. With 60 Vbeta and 13 Jbeta primers, the PCR was carried out. Measured with immunoSEQ multiplex PCR; TCRdb has only the in-frame clones, and not every one. Among 150,000 or so clones listed, 79% were seen once. The receptor was isolated from a man younger than 40 in good health and CMV-seropositive. Sequencing was done on a sample of PBMCs. The genes are TRBV21-1 and TRBJ2-7; the table's D gene call, TRBD1, was not cross checked with the DNA. TRBV21-1 is a documented pseudogene. The CDR3 loop is CASSGAPYEQYF. The DNA of the CDR3 is TGTGCCAGCAGCGGGGCCCCCTACGAGCAGTACTTC.